This entry features one TCR beta chain sequence. CDR3 size: 17 residues. The V end lost 6 bases, the J end lost 2 bases, and 20 bases lay between the germline ends. Germline CDR1 is SEHNR and CDR2 is FQNEAQ (reference sequence). This record belongs to a study of blood T cell repertoires in COVID-19. Recruits, aged roughly 18 to 100 years, lived in 20 to 30 US areas. Donors were grouped by their self-reported clinical history. Sequencing used immunoSEQ multiplex PCR; TCRdb keeps in-frame clones, though not all of them. The table shows approximately 200,000 clones, with roughly 85% occurring only once. The specimen sequenced was PBMCs or T cells enriched from blood (not recorded which). The sequence came from a man aged 40-49 years who had recovered from COVID-19. The chain recombines TRBV7-9 with TRBJ2-1, with D possibly being TRBD2 (7 bases). Here the CDR3 reads CASRLLRGAGAYNEQFF. The CDR3 nucleotides read TGTGCCAGCAGATTGCTAAGGGGGGCGGGAGCCTACAATGAGCAGTTCTTC.